These 31 T cell receptor beta chains share one sample of origin, sequenced in a study of Graves' ophthalmopathy and Graves' hyperthyroidism. Researchers took RNA transcripts and amplified TCR beta CDR3 regions from them. Second-round multiplex PCR came after first-round RT-PCR with HTBI primers. TCRdb called the multiplex PCR reads again in MiXCR, with one record for every CDR3 protein. Of about 400,000 distinct CDR3 sequences listed, about a sixth are singletons. Input material: peripheral blood. All receptors come from a woman between 18 and 29 years old with Graves' ophthalmopathy.

This clonotype was recorded at least ten times. This chain connects TRBV20-1 to TRBJ2-4, with D perhaps TRBD2 (6 bases). The germline CDR1 and CDR2 sequences are DFQATT and SNEGSKA (reference sequence). V was shortened by 6 bases and J by 0 bases, with 15 bases between the two germline ends. The CDR3 spans 15 residues. This CDR3 reads CSAVRESLAKNIQYF. The CDR3 DNA follows: TGCAGTGCCGTTCGGGAGTCACTAGCCAAAAACATTCAGTACTTC.

This clonotype was picked up many times. The chain couples TRBV6-1 to TRBJ1-5; D remains unclear. Germline-derived CDR1 and CDR2 are MNHNS and SASEGT. Deletions cut 6 bases from V and 2 bases from J, with 11 bases between. This CDR3 is built from 14 residues. CDR3 protein: CASRLRARNQPQHF. CDR3 DNA: TGTGCCAGCAGGTTAAGAGCTCGCAATCAGCCCCAGCATTTT.

Many counts were recorded for this clonotype. The chain has TRBV12-3 or TRBV12-4 and TRBJ1-3; D not resolved. CDR3 length: 14 residues. The ends were cut back, 6 bases at V and 2 bases at J, with 11 bases in the middle. The CDR3 DNA follows: TGTGCCAGCAGCAGCCCTGGGGCTGGAAACACCATATATTTT. This codes for CASSSPGAGNTIYF.

This clonotype was counted at least ten times. This could be a read error, since a much larger clone is one nucleotide away. V and J are TRBV2 and TRBJ1-1, with D perhaps matching TRBD1 (5 bases). From germline, CDR1 is SNHLY and CDR2 FYNNEI. This CDR3 spans 13 amino acids. The CDR3 region has the DNA TGTGGCAGCATGGGAGGGACGTACACTGAAGCTTTCTTT. Translating it yields CGSMGGTYTEAFF. Variable domain in full (rest from reference TRBV2 and TRBJ1-1): EPEVTQTPSHQVTQMGQEVILRCVPISNHLYFYWYRQILGQKVEFLVSFYNNEISEKSEIFDDQFSVERPDGSNFTLKIRSTKLEDSAMYFCGSMGGTYTEAFFGQGTRLTVV.

This sequence joins TRBV24-1 and TRBJ2-7; tentative D call: TRBD1 (6 bases). V was shortened by 4 bases and J by 9 bases, with 18 bases between the two germline ends. The CDR3 runs 14 residues. Germline V gives CDR1 KGHDR, CDR2 SFDVKD. CDR3 region: CATSETGTPTGQYF. DNA for the CDR3: TGTGCCACCAGTGAAACCGGGACACCGACAGGGCAGTACTTC.

This clonotype was seen many times. The chain is built from TRBV28 and TRBJ2-7, with 8 bases aligning to TRBD1. There are 14 residues in the CDR3. Germline lookup yields CDR1 MDHEN and CDR2 SYDVKM. The V segment lost 6 bases and the J segment 3 bases; nucleotides outside the gene matches: 7. The CDR3 loop is CASSPGGAIYEQYF. In DNA, the CDR3 is TGTGCCAGCAGCCCAGGGGGCGCGATCTACGAGCAGTACTTC.

This clonotype was counted at least ten times. The CDR3 loop reads CASSLGTGHGNYGYTF. The CDR3 coding sequence is TGTGCCAGCAGTTTAGGGACAGGACACGGGAACTATGGCTACACCTTC. V usage is TRBV28 and J usage is TRBJ1-2, with 8 bases that match TRBD1. The germline CDR1 and CDR2 sequences are MDHEN and SYDVKM. The CDR3 spans 16 residues. J lost 2 bases, V lost 2 bases, and 7 bases had no gene match.

This clonotype was seen many times. The J gene is TRBJ2-2, the V gene TRBV12-3 or TRBV12-4; 7 bases map to TRBD1. The CDR3 consists of 18 residues. V lost 0 bases to trimming and J lost 0 bases; unmatched junction nucleotides: 7. CDR3 protein: CASSLAKMGQPNTGELFF. The CDR3 DNA is TGTGCCAGCAGTTTAGCGAAAATGGGACAGCCGAACACCGGGGAGCTGTTTTTT.

Ten or more counts support this clonotype. J is TRBJ1-1 and V is TRBV10-3; maybe TRBD1 (5 bases). V lost 11 bases and J lost 1, with 14 bases in between. The CDR3 extends over 13 amino acids. Germline CDR1 and CDR2: ENHRY and SYGVKD. The CDR3 is CAALTGPNTEAFF. The CDR3 DNA sequence: TGTGCCGCATTAACGGGACCGAACACTGAAGCTTTCTTT.

This clonotype was picked up many times. V gene TRBV19 combines with J gene TRBJ2-2, with D perhaps matching TRBD2 (6 bases). The CDR3 is 14 residues long. In germline, CDR1 is LNHDA, CDR2 SQIVND (reference sequence). Trimming shortened V by 9 bases and J by 5 bases, and 16 bases separated the two germline ends. For the CDR3, the DNA is TGTGCCAGACGACAAGGAGGAGGGACCGGGGAGCTGTTTTTT. Amino acids: CARRQGGGTGELFF.

Ten or more counts support this clonotype. CDR3 sequence reads: CASSQGTGVQPQHF. CDR3 bases: TGCGCCAGCAGCCAAGGGACAGGGGTACAGCCCCAGCATTTT. This chain connects TRBV4-1 to TRBJ1-5, with TRBD1 identical over 9 bases. The CDR3 spans 14 residues. CDR1 and CDR2 from the germline V gene are MGHRA and YSYEKL. The trim removed 1 base at V and 7 bases at J, leaving 2 bases unmatched.

This clonotype has ten or more counts. The V and J genes are TRBV30 and TRBJ2-7, with D unresolved. V was cut by 5 bases and J by 0 bases, with 14 bases left in between. This CDR3 spans 14 amino acids. CDR1 is GTSNPN and CDR2 is SVGIG in the germline V gene (reference sequence). CDR3 DNA: TGTGCCTGGGCCACCACGTACCTCTCCTACGAGCAGTACTTC. Its protein is CAWATTYLSYEQYF.

There are many counts of this clonotype. The chain joins TRBV12-3 or TRBV12-4 to TRBJ1-6; the D is unclear. The CDR3 spans 15 residues. Trimming pared 6 bases from V and 0 bases from J, leaving 9 bases between. CDR3 in amino acids: CASSPISSYNSPLHF. CDR3 sequence (DNA): TGTGCCAGCAGCCCTATAAGCTCCTATAATTCACCCCTCCACTTT.

This clonotype was detected ten times or more. J is TRBJ1-1 and V is TRBV11-1; D remains ambiguous. V lost 7 bases and J 3 bases, leaving 15 bases between the germline ends. This CDR3 has 14 amino acids. CDR1 and CDR2 from the germline V gene are SGHAT and FQDESV (reference sequence). The CDR3 loop is CASTELTQYTEAFF. CDR3 DNA: TGTGCCAGCACCGAACTTACCCAGTACACTGAAGCTTTCTTT.

The chain uses TRBV30 and TRBJ1-1; D unresolved. CDR3 length: 13 amino acids. CDR1 is GTSNPN, CDR2 SVGIG, per germline (reference sequence). Trimming removed 3 bases at V and 0 bases at J, with 8 bases between. CDR3 loop: CAWRALVNTEAFF. Here the CDR3 DNA reads TGTGCCTGGAGGGCACTAGTGAACACTGAAGCTTTCTTT.

The sample holds many counts of this clonotype. The CDR3 loop is CATSFSGNTIYF. The CDR3 DNA sequence: TGTGCCACGAGCTTCTCTGGAAACACCATATATTTT. This chain joins TRBV12-3 or TRBV12-4 and TRBJ1-3; no clear D gene. The V end was cut by 10 bases, the J end by 0 bases, with 7 bases between. This CDR3 contains 12 residues.

The CDR3 region is CASSLMTPRGSEQYF. CDR3 bases: TGTGCCAGCAGCTTAATGACCCCCCGTGGTAGCGAGCAGTACTTC. The J gene is TRBJ2-7, the V gene TRBV7-6, with D unclear. This CDR3 spans 15 amino acids. Between the trimmed V and J ends, which lost 2 bases and 6 bases, there was a span of 17 bases. Germline V gene lookup returns CDR1 SGHVS and CDR2 FNYEAQ.

This clonotype was observed many times. The V and J genes are TRBV6-1 and TRBJ1-5; D might be TRBD1 (6 bases). The length of the CDR3 is 17 residues. V shed 6 bases and J shed 0 bases, with 18 bases lying between them. CDR1 is MNHNS and CDR2 is SASEGT in the germline V gene. In DNA, the CDR3 is TGTGCCAGCAGGGAAATGACAGGTTGGGATAGCAATCAGCCCCAGCATTTT. This translates into CASREMTGWDSNQPQHF.

This clonotype has a count of ten or more. This chain uses TRBV28 with TRBJ1-5; D unclear. This CDR3 has 15 amino acids. Germline V gives CDR1 MDHEN, CDR2 SYDVKM. Between the trimmed V and J ends, which lost 8 bases and 4 bases, there was a span of 18 bases. CDR3 DNA sequence: TGTGCCAGCTACTCTCCGGCGACAAGAAATCAGCCCCAGCATTTT. Residues: CASYSPATRNQPQHF. The variable domain in full, completed from reference TRBV28 and TRBJ1-5, reads DVKVTQSSRYLVKRTGEKVFLECVQDMDHENMFWYRQDPGLGLRLIYFSYDVKMKEKGDIPEGYSVSREKKERFSLILESASTNQTSMYLCASYSPATRNQPQHFGDGTRLSIL.

The sample holds many counts of this clonotype. This sequence joins TRBV7-9 and TRBJ1-1; D is undetermined. V was cut by 5 bases and J by 5 bases, with 12 bases left in between. CDR1 SEHNR and CDR2 FQNEAQ come from the germline V gene (reference sequence). The CDR3 sequence is 13 residues long. The CDR3 bases are TGTGCCAGCAGCCCTGGCCCCGGAACTGAAGCTTTCTTT. It specifies CASSPGPGTEAFF.

In this sample, this clonotype turned up many times. This sequence joins TRBV4-3 and TRBJ2-7; D possibly matches TRBD1 or TRBD2 (5 bases each). Germline assignment: CDR1 LGHNA and CDR2 YSLEER. The CDR3 is made up of 15 amino acids. V lost 3 bases and J lost 0, with 12 bases in between. CDR3 bases: TGCGCCAGCAGCCAGGGAGTAACAGGCTCCTACGAGCAGTACTTC. Protein product: CASSQGVTGSYEQYF.

This rearrangement joins TRBV6-5 to TRBJ2-7, with a weak D call TRBD1 (6 bases). Germline values: CDR1 MNHEY, CDR2 SVGAGI. The CDR3 consists of 15 residues. Trimming cost V 2 bases and J 2 bases, with 13 bases left between them. CDR3 DNA sequence: TGTGCCAGCAGTTACGGGCAGGGGATGGCCTACGAGCAGTACTTC. Translation: CASSYGQGMAYEQYF.

The table lists this clonotype with many counts. The V gene is TRBV9, the J gene TRBJ1-6, with no clear D. This CDR3 region has 16 residues. Germline lookup yields CDR1 SGDLS and CDR2 YYNGEE. The ends were cut back, 0 bases at V and 9 bases at J, with 16 bases in the middle. In DNA form, the CDR3 reads TGTGCCAGCAGCGTAGACGTCCCGGCGGGGAGTTCACCCCTCCACTTT. Translation: CASSVDVPAGSSPLHF.

This clonotype appeared many times. The rearrangement uses TRBV28 and TRBJ1-1, with 8 bases lining up with TRBD1. Germline loops: CDR1 MDHEN, CDR2 SYDVKM. The CDR3 totals 15 residues. The V and J ends lost 7 bases and 3 bases, in that order; junction bases with no gene match: 10. The CDR3 DNA is TGTGCCAGCACTCTGACAGGGGAGCCTTACACTGAAGCTTTCTTT. This sequence encodes CASTLTGEPYTEAFF.

V is TRBV6-5 and J is TRBJ1-5, with TRBD1 as a possible D gene (5 bases). CDR3 length: 14 residues. The V and J ends lost 4 bases and 7 bases respectively, with 14 bases between them. Germline lookup yields CDR1 MNHEY and CDR2 SVGAGI. CDR3 in amino acids: CASSSRGRGQPQHF. CDR3 nucleotides: TGTGCCAGCAGTTCTCGAGGGAGGGGACAGCCCCAGCATTTT.

This clonotype was counted at least ten times. The rearrangement uses TRBV6-1 and TRBJ1-5; 7 nucleotides line up with TRBD1. The V segment lost 0 bases and the J segment 6 bases; nucleotides outside the gene matches: 2. CDR3 size: 14 residues. CDR1 and CDR2 from the germline V gene are MNHNS and SASEGT. The CDR3 nucleotides read TGTGCCAGCAGTGAAGCGTACAGGGGTCAGCCCCAGCATTTT. Its protein is CASSEAYRGQPQHF.

This clonotype has a count of ten or more. At one end, the junction sequence differs from germline, possibly due to a read error. This chain joins TRBV11-1 and TRBJ2-7, with D uncertain. The CDR3 length is 14 residues. Germline loops: CDR1 SGHAT, CDR2 FQDESV (reference sequence). CDR3 amino acids: CASSSLGLSYERYF. CDR3 bases: TGTGCCAGCAGCTCCCTCGGGCTTTCCTACGAGCGGTACTTC.

This clonotype was counted at least ten times. V usage is TRBV7-9 and J usage is TRBJ1-1; D is unclear. The V and J ends lost 5 bases and 3 bases respectively, with 13 bases between them. The CDR3 sequence is 14 residues long. The germline gives CDR1 SEHNR, CDR2 FQNEAQ (reference sequence). The CDR3 spells CASSSLGQDTEAFF. The CDR3 DNA sequence: TGTGCCAGCAGCAGTCTAGGGCAGGACACTGAAGCTTTCTTT. Full variable domain (rest looked up from reference TRBV7-9 and TRBJ1-1): DTGVSQNPRHKITKRGQNVTFRCDPISEHNRLYWYRQTLGQGPEFLTYFQNEAQLEKSRLLSDRFSAERPKGSFSTLEIQRTEQGDSAMYLCASSSLGQDTEAFFGQGTRLTVV.

In its sample, this clonotype was seen many times. This chain links TRBV7-8 with TRBJ1-3; 7 bases line up with TRBD1. The germline CDR1 and CDR2 sequences are SGHVS and FQNEAQ. Trimming took 3 bases from V and 0 from J; bases not matched to a gene: 5. CDR3 length: 16 residues. The CDR3 nucleotides read TGTGCCAGCAGCTTGTGGGGACAGAGCTCTGGAAACACCATATATTTT. Amino acids: CASSLWGQSSGNTIYF. The whole variable domain, filled in from reference TRBV7-8 and TRBJ1-3, reads GAGVSQSPRYKVAKRGQDVALRCDPISGHVSLFWYQQALGQGPEFLTYFQNEAQLDKSGLPSDRFFAERPEGSVSTLKIQRTQQEDSAVYLCASSLWGQSSGNTIYFGEGSWLTVV.

Ten or more counts support this clonotype. The V gene is TRBV7-2, the J gene TRBJ1-2; D possibly corresponds to TRBD1 (5 bases). The V gene lost 5 bases and the J gene lost 2 bases, with 15 bases spanning the gap. Germline lookup yields CDR1 SGHTA and CDR2 FQGNSA. This CDR3 region has 15 residues. The CDR3 nucleotides read TGTGCCAGCAGCCCTCGCCGGGGGATGAACTATGGCTACACCTTC. Residues: CASSPRRGMNYGYTF.

In its sample, this clonotype was seen many times. The genes are TRBV7-3 and TRBJ2-5; D gene uncertain. Germline CDR1 SGHTA, CDR2 FQGTGA. This CDR3 comprises 15 residues. Deletions cut 2 bases from V and 1 base from J, with 11 bases between. Written as DNA, the CDR3 is TGTGCCAGCAGCTTATATCGGGCCGGCCAAGAGACCCAGTACTTC. Translating gives CASSLYRAGQETQYF. Combining the CDR3 with reference TRBV7-3 and TRBJ2-5 gives the whole variable domain GAGVSQTPSNKVTEKGKYVELRCDPISGHTALYWYRQSLGQGPEFLIYFQGTGAADDSGLPNDRFFAVRPEGSVSTLKIQRTERGDSAVYLCASSLYRAGQETQYFGPGTRLLVL.